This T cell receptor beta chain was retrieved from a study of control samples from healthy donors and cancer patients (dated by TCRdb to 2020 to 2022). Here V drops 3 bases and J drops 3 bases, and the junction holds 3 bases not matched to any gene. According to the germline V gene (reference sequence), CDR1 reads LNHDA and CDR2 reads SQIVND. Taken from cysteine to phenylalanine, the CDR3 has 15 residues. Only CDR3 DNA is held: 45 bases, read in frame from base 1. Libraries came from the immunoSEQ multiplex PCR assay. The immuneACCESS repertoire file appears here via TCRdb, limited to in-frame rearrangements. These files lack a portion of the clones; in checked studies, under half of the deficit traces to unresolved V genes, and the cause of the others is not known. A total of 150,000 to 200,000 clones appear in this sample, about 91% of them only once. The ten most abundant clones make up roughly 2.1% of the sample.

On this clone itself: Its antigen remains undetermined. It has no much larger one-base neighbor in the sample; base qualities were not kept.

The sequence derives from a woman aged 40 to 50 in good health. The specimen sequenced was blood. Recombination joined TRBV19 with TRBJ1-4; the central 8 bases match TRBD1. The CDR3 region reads CASSIDRGANEKLFF. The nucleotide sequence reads TGTGCCAGTAGTATCGACAGGGGTGCTAATGAAAAACTGTTTTTT.